These 17 T cell receptor beta chains originate from one sample sequenced in a study of STAT5B mutations in CD4+ large granular lymphocyte leukemia. The protocol was immunoSEQ multiplex PCR, while the TCRdb copy is restricted to in-frame clones and leaves out a portion. This sample yields around 20,000 clones, of which roughly 80% are seen a single time; less than 5% belongs to the top ten. The sequenced material came from CD4+ T cells from blood buffy coats. These receptors all come from a human donor in good health.

The chain uses TRBV11-1 and TRBJ1-1, with a weak D call TRBD1 (5 bases). The CDR3 has 14 amino acids. Germline V gene sequence: CDR1 SGHAT, CDR2 FQDESV (reference sequence). V shed 5 bases and J shed 4 bases, with 14 bases lying between them. The CDR3 nucleotides are TGTGCCAGCAGCCCAACCGACGGGGGCACTGAAGCTTTCTTT. Amino acids: CASSPTDGGTEAFF.

CDR3 in DNA: TGTGCCAGCAGCTTAGTAGGGGGTCTGAACACTGAAGCTTTCTTT. This encodes CASSLVGGLNTEAFF. The chain is built from TRBV13 and TRBJ1-1; tentatively, D is TRBD1 (6 bases). Per the germline V gene, CDR1 is PRHDT and CDR2 is FYEKMQ (reference sequence). V lost 1 base, J lost 0 bases, and 9 bases lay in between. The CDR3 is 15 amino acids.

The chain employs TRBV5-1 and TRBJ1-5; the D gene is possibly TRBD1 (5 bases). V was trimmed by 4 bases and J by 0 bases, leaving 14 bases between them. Germline V gene sequence: CDR1 SGHRS, CDR2 YFSETQ. The CDR3 is 16 residues long. The CDR3 DNA is TGCGCCAGCAGCCCGAGGGGTGGGGATAGCAATCAGCCCCAGCATTTT. This translates into CASSPRGGDSNQPQHF. The full variable domain, rest sourced from reference TRBV5-1 and TRBJ1-5, is KAGVTQTPRYLIKTRGQQVTLSCSPISGHRSVSWYQQTPGQGLQFLFEYFSETQRNKGNFPGRFSGRQFSNSRSEMNVSTLELGDSALYLCASSPRGGDSNQPQHFGDGTRLSIL.

The gene calls are TRBV6-5 and TRBJ2-7, with D unclear. This CDR3 contains 15 residues. Trimming took off 6 bases at V and 2 bases at J, with 17 bases between the two ends. Per germline, CDR1 MNHEY and CDR2 SVGAGI. CDR3 bases: TGTGCCAGCAGCCCCTACCCCGGACCGCCCTACGAGCAGTACTTC. Protein: CASSPYPGPPYEQYF.

This clone was observed a handful of times. This rearrangement joins TRBV7-2 to TRBJ1-4; 8 bases match TRBD1. The CDR3 is 17 amino acids. Germline CDR1 reads SGHTA; CDR2 reads FQGNSA. V shed 5 bases, J shed 6 bases, and the junction held 14 bases outside the gene matches. The CDR3 region is CASSNQMTGAVDEKLFF. CDR3 sequence (DNA): TGTGCCAGCAGCAACCAAATGACAGGGGCGGTTGATGAAAAACTGTTTTTT.

The gene calls are TRBV7-8 and TRBJ1-5; a possible D gene is TRBD1 (5 bases). The CDR3 is 13 amino acids. Trimming left V 5 bases short and J 4 bases short, with 9 bases between. Germline CDR1 reads SGHVS; CDR2 reads FQNEAQ. The CDR3 bases are TGTGCCAGCAGCGCAGACAGAAATCAGCCCCAGCATTTT. It yields the protein CASSADRNQPQHF.

V usage is TRBV5-1 and J usage is TRBJ2-7; no clear D. This CDR3 spans 16 amino acids. Trimming stripped 0 bases from V and 4 bases from J, with 17 bases between. Germline assignment: CDR1 SGHRS and CDR2 YFSETQ. The CDR3: CASSLGQAIGGYEQYF. The CDR3 coding sequence is TGCGCCAGCAGCTTGGGCCAGGCTATAGGCGGATACGAGCAGTACTTC.

The V gene is TRBV9, the J gene TRBJ2-3, with D perhaps matching TRBD2 (7 bases). V was shortened by 3 bases and J by 0 bases, with 14 bases between the two germline ends. Germline CDR1 and CDR2: SGDLS and YYNGEE. CDR3 length: 16 residues. CDR3: CASSGYRGASTDTQYF. DNA of the CDR3: TGTGCCAGCAGCGGATATCGGGGGGCTAGCACAGATACGCAGTATTTT.

The chain joins TRBV5-5 to TRBJ1-1; D unclear. Looked up from germline, CDR1 is SGHKS and CDR2 is YYEKEE (reference sequence). The CDR3 loop spans 15 amino acids. Trimming removed 0 bases from V and 3 bases from J, with 12 bases in between. The CDR3 sequence: CASSLGFQIYTEAFF. CDR3 DNA: TGTGCCAGCAGCTTGGGATTCCAAATTTACACTGAAGCTTTCTTT.

This chain links TRBV18 with TRBJ2-5; D may correspond to TRBD1 or TRBD2 (5 bases each). Germline-derived CDR1 and CDR2 are KGHSH and LQKENI. The CDR3 runs to 16 residues. V lost 3 bases to trimming and J lost 7 bases, with 21 bases between them. This CDR3 is CASSPIGLTIGGTQYF. In DNA form, the CDR3 reads TGTGCCAGCTCACCGATAGGCCTCACAATTGGGGGGACCCAGTACTTC.

The J gene is TRBJ2-6, the V gene TRBV6-5, with 7 bases that match TRBD2. Germline-derived CDR1 and CDR2 are MNHEY and SVGAGI. CDR3 length equals 13 residues. V was pared by 11 bases and J by 4 bases, with 5 bases of the junction left unmatched. The CDR3 coding sequence is TGTGCCGCGGGGGACCAGGGGGCCAACGTCCTGACTTTC. Its protein is CAAGDQGANVLTF.

This chain connects TRBV25-1 to TRBJ2-1; 12 nucleotides agree with TRBD2. Germline CDR1 and CDR2: MGHDK and SYGVNS. The CDR3 is 16 amino acids. The V and J ends lost 8 bases and 3 bases, in that order; junction bases with no gene match: 8. The DNA for the CDR3 is TGTGCCAGCCCCCTAGCGGGAGGGCCCAGCTACAATGAGCAGTTCTTC. Encoded protein: CASPLAGGPSYNEQFF.

This chain joins TRBV5-6 and TRBJ1-6; tentative D call: TRBD1 (5 bases). The germline V gene has CDR1 SGHDT and CDR2 YYEEEE. V lost 5 bases, J lost 1 base, and 13 bases lay in between. CDR3 size: 16 residues. DNA for the CDR3: TGTGCCAGCAGGCGTCGGGGGAGTTCCTATAATTCACCCCTCCACTTT. This gives the protein CASRRRGSSYNSPLHF.

V and J are TRBV13 and TRBJ2-7; 10 nucleotides match TRBD2. J gave up 2 bases and V 6 bases, and 4 bases lay outside the gene matches. Looked up from germline, CDR1 is PRHDT and CDR2 is FYEKMQ (reference sequence). The CDR3 runs 14 residues. The CDR3 is CASRLAGITYEQYF. CDR3 nucleotide sequence: TGTGCCAGCAGACTAGCGGGAATCACCTACGAGCAGTACTTC.

This clone was observed once. The CDR3 loop is CAITMTSGNEQYF. For the CDR3, the DNA is TGTGCCATCACGATGACTAGCGGGAACGAGCAGTACTTC. The chain is built from TRBV10-3 and TRBJ2-7; TRBD2 matches 11 bases. With V trimmed by 7 bases and J by 5 bases, 4 bases remained unmatched. Germline CDR1 ENHRY, CDR2 SYGVKD. The CDR3 runs to 13 residues.

This clone appeared a single time. The chain is built from TRBV19 and TRBJ2-3, with TRBD2 matching 10 bases. CDR3 length: 16 residues. Trimming at V came to 2 bases and at J to 7 bases, leaving 9 bases not matched to a gene. Germline-derived CDR1 and CDR2 are LNHDA and SQIVND (reference sequence). CDR3 sequence: CASSISLAGDRNTQYF. The DNA of the CDR3 is TGTGCCAGTAGTATAAGCCTAGCGGGAGACCGTAATACGCAGTATTTT.

V usage is TRBV4-1 and J usage is TRBJ1-2, with a weak D call TRBD1 (5 bases). CDR3 size: 13 residues. CDR1 and CDR2 (germline): MGHRA, YSYEKL. Trimming shortened V by 4 bases and J by 2 bases, and 8 bases separated the two germline ends. The CDR3 is CASSPGTNYGYTF. DNA for the CDR3: TGCGCCAGCAGCCCCGGGACCAACTATGGCTACACCTTC.